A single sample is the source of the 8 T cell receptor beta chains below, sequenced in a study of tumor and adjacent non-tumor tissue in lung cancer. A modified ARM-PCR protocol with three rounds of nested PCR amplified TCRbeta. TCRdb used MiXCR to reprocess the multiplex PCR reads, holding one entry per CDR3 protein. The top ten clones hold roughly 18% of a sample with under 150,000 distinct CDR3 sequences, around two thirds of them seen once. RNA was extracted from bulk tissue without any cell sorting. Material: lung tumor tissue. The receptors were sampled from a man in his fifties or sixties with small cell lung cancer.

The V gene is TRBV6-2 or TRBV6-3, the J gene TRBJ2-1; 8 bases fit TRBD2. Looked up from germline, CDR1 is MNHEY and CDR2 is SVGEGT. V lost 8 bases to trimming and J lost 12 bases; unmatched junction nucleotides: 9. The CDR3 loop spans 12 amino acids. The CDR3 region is CASGLAGTLQFF. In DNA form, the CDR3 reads TGTGCCAGCGGGTTAGCGGGAACCTTGCAGTTCTTC.

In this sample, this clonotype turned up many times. CDR3 loop: CAISPGTLEQFF. The CDR3 nucleotides read TGTGCCATCAGTCCCGGGACACTTGAGCAGTTCTTC. The genes are TRBV10-3 and TRBJ2-1; weak D call: TRBD1 (6 bases). CDR3 length: 12 amino acids. Germline CDR1 ENHRY, CDR2 SYGVKD. The V end lost 5 bases, the J end lost 9 bases, and 11 bases lay between the germline ends.

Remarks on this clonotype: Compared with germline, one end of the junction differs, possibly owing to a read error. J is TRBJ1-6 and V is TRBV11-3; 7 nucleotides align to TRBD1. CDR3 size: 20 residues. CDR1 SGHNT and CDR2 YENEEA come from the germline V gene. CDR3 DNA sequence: TGTGCCAGCAGCGAGCACTGGGACAGAGTCTCCACTCGAACAAATTCGCCCCTCCACTTT. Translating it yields CASSEHWDRVSTRTNSPLHF.

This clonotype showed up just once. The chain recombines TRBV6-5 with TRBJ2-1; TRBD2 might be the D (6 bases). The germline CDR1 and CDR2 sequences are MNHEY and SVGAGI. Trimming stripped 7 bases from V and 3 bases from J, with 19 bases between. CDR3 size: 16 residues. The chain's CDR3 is CASTLMGFGSYNEQFF. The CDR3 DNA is TGTGCCAGCACCTTAATGGGCTTCGGGAGCTACAATGAGCAGTTCTTC.

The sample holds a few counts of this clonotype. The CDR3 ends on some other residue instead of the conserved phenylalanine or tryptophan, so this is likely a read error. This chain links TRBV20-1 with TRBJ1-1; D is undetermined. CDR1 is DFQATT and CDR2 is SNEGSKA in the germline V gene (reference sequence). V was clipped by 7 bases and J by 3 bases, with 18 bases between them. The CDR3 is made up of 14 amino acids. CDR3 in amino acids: CSGLLERLYTEAFL. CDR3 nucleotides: TGCAGTGGTTTGTTAGAGCGCCTTTACACTGAAGCTTTCCTT.

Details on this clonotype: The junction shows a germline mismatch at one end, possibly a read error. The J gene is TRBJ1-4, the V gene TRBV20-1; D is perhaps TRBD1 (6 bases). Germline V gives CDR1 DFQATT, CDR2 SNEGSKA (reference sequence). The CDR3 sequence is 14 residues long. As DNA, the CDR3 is TGCAGTGCTAGGGGGGGGGCAACTAATGAAAAACTGTTATTT. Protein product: CSARGGATNEKLLF.

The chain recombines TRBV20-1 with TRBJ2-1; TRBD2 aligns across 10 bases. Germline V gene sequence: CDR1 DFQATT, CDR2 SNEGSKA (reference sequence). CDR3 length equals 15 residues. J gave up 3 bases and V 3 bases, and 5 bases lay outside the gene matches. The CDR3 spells CSARPSGSFYNEQFF. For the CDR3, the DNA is TGCAGTGCTAGGCCTAGCGGGAGTTTCTACAATGAGCAGTTCTTC.

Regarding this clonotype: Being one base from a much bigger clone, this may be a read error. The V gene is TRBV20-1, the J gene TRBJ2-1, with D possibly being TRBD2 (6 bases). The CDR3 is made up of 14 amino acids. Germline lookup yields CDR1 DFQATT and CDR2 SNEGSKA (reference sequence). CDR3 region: CSASGDSSYNDQFF. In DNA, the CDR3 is TGCAGTGCAAGTGGGGACTCCTCTTACAATGATCAGTTCTTC.